This is a list of T cell receptor beta chains from one sample in a study of technical replicates of blood from a handful of donors. This table comes from immunoSEQ multiplex PCR, and its TCRdb copy is limited to in-frame clones, with some not included. The data show around 65,000 clones, with approximately 83% seen just once and roughly 5% held by the top ten. The sequenced sample consisted of PBMCs. Every receptor here comes from a human donor in good health. Some clones in this sample may be carry-over from other donors' samples. Both conserved end residues are part of each CDR3. Fields, in order: J gene, clone size, V gene, D gene, CDR3 DNA, CDR3 protein. D genes are given only for firm matches. Expanded clones are given a class, and other clones once, few, many or no size at all.

>TRBJ2-7|few|TRBV7-8|-
TGTGCCAGCAGAAACAGGGCGGGTGAGCAGTACTTC
CASRNRAGEQYF
>TRBJ2-3|-|TRBV13|TRBD2
TGTGCCAGCAGTCCGCGGGGGACCCCAATGCAGTATTTT
CASSPRGTPMQYF
>TRBJ2-5|-|TRBV6-5|-
TGTGCCAGCAGTTACTCGGGGGCGATCCTCCTAGAGACCCAGTACTTC
CASSYSGAILLETQYF
>TRBJ2-1|-|TRBV4-3|-
TGCGCCAGCAGCCAAGGATTCGGCGGGGACTACAATGAGCAGTTCTTC
CASSQGFGGDYNEQFF
>TRBJ2-7|-|TRBV19|TRBD1
TGTGCCAGTAGTTCAACGGGACAGGGGAACGAGCAGTACTTC
CASSSTGQGNEQYF
>TRBJ1-1|once|TRBV2|-
TGTGCCAGCAGTGAAGGCCTGGGCAGACCGAACACTGAAGCTTTCTTT
CASSEGLGRPNTEAFF
>TRBJ1-2|-|TRBV18|TRBD1
TGTGCCAGCTCAACAAGAGACAGGGCCTATGGCTACACCTTC
CASSTRDRAYGYTF
>TRBJ2-3|-|TRBV11-1|TRBD2
TGTGCCAGCAGCTGGACTGGCGGGGGTATGGCAGATACGCAGTATTTT
CASSWTGGGMADTQYF
>TRBJ2-3|-|TRBV12-5|TRBD2
TGTGCTAGTGGTAGCGGGAGGGGTAGCGCAGATACGCAGTATTTT
CASGSGRGSADTQYF
>TRBJ2-1|-|TRBV11-2|TRBD2
TGTGCCAGCAGCTTCCCGGGACTAGCGGGAGGCCGGGAGCAGTTCTTC
CASSFPGLAGGREQFF
>TRBJ1-2|-|TRBV19|TRBD1
TGTGCCAGTAGGAGAAGGGACAGTCCTAACTATGGCTACACCTTC
CASRRRDSPNYGYTF
>TRBJ2-2|-|TRBV18|TRBD1
TGTGCCAGCTCACCTATCGACAGGGGCACCGGGGAGCTGTTTTTT
CASSPIDRGTGELFF
>TRBJ2-1|once|TRBV5-6|TRBD1
TGTGCCAGCAGCTCCGGACAGGGGGCCTACAATGAGCAGTTCTTC
CASSSGQGAYNEQFF
>TRBJ1-1|few|TRBV20-1|-
TGCAGTGCTAGGAAAGGGGGTGAAGCTTTCTTT
CSARKGGEAFF
>TRBJ2-1|-|TRBV5-4|TRBD2
TGTGCCAGCAGCAGGACTAGCGGGAGAGCTGGCAATGAGCAGTTCTTC
CASSRTSGRAGNEQFF
>TRBJ2-1|-|TRBV11-2|-
TGTGCCAGCAGCTCGTGGGAGATTGATGAGCAGTTCTTC
CASSSWEIDEQFF
>TRBJ2-5|-|TRBV2|-
TGTGCCAGCAGTGAACAGGGGCGGTGGGAGACCCAGTACTTC
CASSEQGRWETQYF
>TRBJ1-4|few|TRBV18|-
TGTGCCAGCTCGCCGGGACATACAGGGGAAAAACTGTTTTTT
CASSPGHTGEKLFF
>TRBJ2-7|-|TRBV2|TRBD1
TGTGCCAGCAGGAAGGGACAGGGCGGCGAGCAGTACTTC
CASRKGQGGEQYF
>TRBJ2-3|-|TRBV4-3|TRBD1
TGCGCCAGCAGCCAAAACAGGGGTGATACGCAGTATTTT
CASSQNRGDTQYF
>TRBJ1-2|-|TRBV10-3|-
TGTGCCATCAGTGAGGACAGGAACTATGGCTACACCTTC
CAISEDRNYGYTF
>TRBJ1-1|-|TRBV9|TRBD1
TGTGCCAGCAGTAAAACAGGGGGAAATGAAGCTTTCTTT
CASSKTGGNEAFF
>TRBJ2-7|-|TRBV2|-
TGTGCCAGCAGTGGACAGGCCCGTCAGCAGTACTTC
CASSGQARQQYF
>TRBJ2-7|-|TRBV7-9|-
TGTGCCAGCAGCTTAGCGGCCGACTCCCACGGAGCCTACGAGCAGTACTTC
CASSLAADSHGAYEQYF
>TRBJ2-3|-|TRBV9|-
TGTGCCAGCAGCCCGAGGGGACTCGGGACAGATACGCAGTATTTT
CASSPRGLGTDTQYF
>TRBJ2-5|-|TRBV11-3|TRBD2
TGTGCCAGCAGCTTAGGCCTAGCGGGGGATGAGACCCAGTACTTC
CASSLGLAGDETQYF
>TRBJ1-2|-|TRBV30|-
TGTGCCTGGAATGACCCACTAGCCCACACCTTC
CAWNDPLAHTF
>TRBJ1-2|-|TRBV9|-
TGTGCCAGCAGCGGTAACCGGGACACCCTTCGGTATGGCTACACCTTC
CASSGNRDTLRYGYTF
>TRBJ1-1|-|TRBV20-1|-
TGCAGTGCTCCCCAAGGGAGTGAAGCTTTCTTT
CSAPQGSEAFF
>TRBJ1-1|-|TRBV6-5|-
TGTGCCAGCAGTTACTCGTTTCGCGGGAACACTGAAGCTTTCTTT
CASSYSFRGNTEAFF
>TRBJ1-1|-|TRBV10-3|TRBD1
TGTGCCATCAGTTCCAGGACAGGGGCGGTGAACACTGAAGCTTTCTTT
CAISSRTGAVNTEAFF
>TRBJ2-5|-|TRBV5-1|-
TGCGCCAGCAGGAAGAGCACCAAACAAGAGACCCAGTACTTC
CASRKSTKQETQYF
>TRBJ2-2|-|TRBV18|TRBD1
TGTGCCAGCTCACGGGACAGAAACACCGGGGAGCTGTTTTTT
CASSRDRNTGELFF
>TRBJ2-7|-|TRBV11-2|-
TGTGCCAGCAGCTTAGACGGGGGCGAGCAGTACTTC
CASSLDGGEQYF
>TRBJ1-3|-|TRBV9|-
TGTGCCAGCAGCGCCGCGGGGACTGGAAACACCATATATTTT
CASSAAGTGNTIYF
>TRBJ2-5|-|TRBV2|-
TGTGCCAGCAGTGTCGGGGTCGGCGGCGAGACCCAGTACTTC
CASSVGVGGETQYF
>TRBJ1-5|-|TRBV5-6|TRBD1
TGTGCCAGCAGTTATCGGGACAGGTTTAGCAATCAGCCCCAGCATTTT
CASSYRDRFSNQPQHF
>TRBJ2-7|-|TRBV2|-
TGTGCCAGCAGTGAAGGACCCGGAGGGTACGAGCAGTACTTC
CASSEGPGGYEQYF
>TRBJ2-5|-|TRBV7-8|TRBD2
TGTGCCAGCAGCTTAGTGGCGACGGGGGGAGAGACCCAGTACTTC
CASSLVATGGETQYF
>TRBJ2-7|-|TRBV6-5|-
TGTGCCAGCAGTTACCTTCGGGGGAGCGCCTACGAGCAGTACTTC
CASSYLRGSAYEQYF
>TRBJ1-2|-|TRBV5-1|TRBD1
TGCGCCAGCAGCTGGGACAGCTCTAACTATGGCTACACCTTC
CASSWDSSNYGYTF
>TRBJ2-7|-|TRBV9|TRBD1
TGTGCCAGCAGCGTAGGACAGGGGAACGAGCAGTACTTC
CASSVGQGNEQYF
>TRBJ2-5|-|TRBV7-3|-
TGTGCCAGCAGCCTAAGCGCGACAGCAGAGACCCAGTACTTC
CASSLSATAETQYF
>TRBJ1-2|many|TRBV15|-
TGTGCCACCAGCAGGGAATTTACAGGGAAGGAAGGCTACACCTTC
CATSREFTGKEGYTF
>TRBJ2-7|-|TRBV9|-
TGTGCCAGCAGCGTAGCTGGCAGGACCTACGAGCAGTACTTC
CASSVAGRTYEQYF
>TRBJ1-1|-|TRBV20-1|-
TGCAGTGCTAGACAAGACAGTGAAGCTTTCTTT
CSARQDSEAFF
>TRBJ1-5|-|TRBV18|TRBD1
TGTGCCAGCTCGCCTTCTTCGCCCGGGACAGGGAGTCAGCCCCAGCATTTT
CASSPSSPGTGSQPQHF
>TRBJ2-3|-|TRBV5-4|TRBD2
TGTGCCAGCAGCTTGGGGGGGGGAACAGATACGCAGTATTTT
CASSLGGGTDTQYF
>TRBJ1-2|-|TRBV7-2|-
TGTGCCAGCAGCTTAGAAGGCAGGGCGCGGGGTTCGTATGGCTACACCTTC
CASSLEGRARGSYGYTF
>TRBJ2-5|-|TRBV5-6|-
TGTGCCAGCAGCTCCGGCCAGTACTTC
CASSSGQYF
>TRBJ2-1|-|TRBV7-9|-
TGTGCCAGCAGCTTAGTACAGGAGCAGTTCTTC
CASSLVQEQFF
>TRBJ1-6|-|TRBV4-1|TRBD1
TGCGCCAGCAGCCAAGTGGGACAGGGTCATTCACCCCTCCACTTT
CASSQVGQGHSPLHF
>TRBJ1-3|-|TRBV7-8|-
TGTGCCAGCAGCTTACGTGGGTCGGGTTCTGGAAACACCATATATTTT
CASSLRGSGSGNTIYF